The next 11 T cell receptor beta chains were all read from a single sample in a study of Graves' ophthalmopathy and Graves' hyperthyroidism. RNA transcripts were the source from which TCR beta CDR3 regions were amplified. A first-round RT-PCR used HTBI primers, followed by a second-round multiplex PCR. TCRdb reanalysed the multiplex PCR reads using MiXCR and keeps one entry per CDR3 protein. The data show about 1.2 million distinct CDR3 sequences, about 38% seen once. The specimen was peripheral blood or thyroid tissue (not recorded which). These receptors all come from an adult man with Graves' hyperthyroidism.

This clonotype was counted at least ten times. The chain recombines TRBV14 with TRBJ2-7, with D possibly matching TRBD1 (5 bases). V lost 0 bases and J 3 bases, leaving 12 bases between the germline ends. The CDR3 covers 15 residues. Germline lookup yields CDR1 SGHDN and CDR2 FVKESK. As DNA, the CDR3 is TGTGCCAGCAGCCAAGATTCTGGCAGGGTCTACGAGCAGTACTTC. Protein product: CASSQDSGRVYEQYF. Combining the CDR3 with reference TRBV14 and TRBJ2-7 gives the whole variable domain EAGVTQFPSHSVIEKGQTVTLRCDPISGHDNLYWYRRVMGKEIKFLLHFVKESKQDESGMPNNRFLAERTGGTYSTLKVQPAELEDSGVYFCASSQDSGRVYEQYFGPGTRLTVT.

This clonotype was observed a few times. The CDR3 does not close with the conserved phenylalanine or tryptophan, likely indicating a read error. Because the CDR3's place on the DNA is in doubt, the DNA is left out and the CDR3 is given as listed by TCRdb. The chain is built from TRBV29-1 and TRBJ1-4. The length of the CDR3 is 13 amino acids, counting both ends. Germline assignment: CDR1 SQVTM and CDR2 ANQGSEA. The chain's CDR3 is CSVGGREPQYFGP.

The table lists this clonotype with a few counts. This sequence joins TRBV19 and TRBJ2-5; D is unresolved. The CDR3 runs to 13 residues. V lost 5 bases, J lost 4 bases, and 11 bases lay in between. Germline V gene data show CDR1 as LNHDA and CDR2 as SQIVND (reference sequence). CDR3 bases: TGTGCCAGTAGTTCACGGAGACTAGAGACCCAGTACTTC. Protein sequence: CASSSRRLETQYF.

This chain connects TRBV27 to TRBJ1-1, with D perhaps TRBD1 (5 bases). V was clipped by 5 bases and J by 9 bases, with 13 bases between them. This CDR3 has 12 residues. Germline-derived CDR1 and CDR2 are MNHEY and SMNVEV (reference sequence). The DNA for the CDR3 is TGTGCCAGCAGTCCCATCGGGGGAAAAGCTTTCTTT. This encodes CASSPIGGKAFF.

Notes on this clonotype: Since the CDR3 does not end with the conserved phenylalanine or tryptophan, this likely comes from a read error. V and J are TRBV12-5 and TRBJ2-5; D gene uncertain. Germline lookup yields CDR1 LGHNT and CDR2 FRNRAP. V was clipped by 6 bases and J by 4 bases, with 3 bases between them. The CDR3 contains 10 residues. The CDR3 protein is CASGGETQYV. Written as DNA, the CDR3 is TGTGCTAGTGGGGGAGAGACCCAGTACGTC.

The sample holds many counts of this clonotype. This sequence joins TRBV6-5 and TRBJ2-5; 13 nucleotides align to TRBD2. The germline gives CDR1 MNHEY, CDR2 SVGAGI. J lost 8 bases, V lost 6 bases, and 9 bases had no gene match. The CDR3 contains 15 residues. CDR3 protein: CASRQPGLAGFTQYF. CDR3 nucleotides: TGTGCCAGCAGACAGCCGGGACTAGCGGGGTTCACCCAGTACTTC.

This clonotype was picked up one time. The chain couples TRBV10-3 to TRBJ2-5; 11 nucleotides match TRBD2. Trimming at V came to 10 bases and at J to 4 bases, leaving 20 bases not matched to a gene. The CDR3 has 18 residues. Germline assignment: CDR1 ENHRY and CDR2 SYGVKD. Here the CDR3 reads CASSRASGRPDLGETQYF. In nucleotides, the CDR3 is TGTGCCAGCAGCCGAGCTAGCGGGAGGCCCGATTTGGGAGAGACCCAGTACTTC.

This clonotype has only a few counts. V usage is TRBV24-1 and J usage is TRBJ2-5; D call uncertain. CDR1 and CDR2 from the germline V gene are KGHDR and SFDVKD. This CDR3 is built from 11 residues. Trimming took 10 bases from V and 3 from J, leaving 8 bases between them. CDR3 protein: CATATEETQYF. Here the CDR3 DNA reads TGTGCCACGGCGACTGAAGAGACCCAGTACTTC.

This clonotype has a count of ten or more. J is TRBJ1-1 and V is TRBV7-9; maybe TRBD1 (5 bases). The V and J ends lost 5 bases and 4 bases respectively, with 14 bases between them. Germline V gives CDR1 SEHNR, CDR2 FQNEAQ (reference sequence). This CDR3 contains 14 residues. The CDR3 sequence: CASSPLTDTTEAFF. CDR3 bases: TGTGCCAGCAGCCCGCTGACAGATACCACTGAAGCTTTCTTT.

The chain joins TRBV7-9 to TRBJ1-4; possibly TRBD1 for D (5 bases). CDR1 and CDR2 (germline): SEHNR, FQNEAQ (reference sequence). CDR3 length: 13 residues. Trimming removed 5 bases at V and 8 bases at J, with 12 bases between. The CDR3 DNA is TGTGCCAGCAGCAAAGACAGTTGGGAAAAACTGTTTTTT. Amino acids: CASSKDSWEKLFF.

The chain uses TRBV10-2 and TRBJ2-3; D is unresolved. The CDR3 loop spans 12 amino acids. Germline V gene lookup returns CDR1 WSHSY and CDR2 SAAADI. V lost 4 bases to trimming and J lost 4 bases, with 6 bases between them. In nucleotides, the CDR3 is TGCGCCAGCAGTGGATCGCCAGATACGCAGTATTTT. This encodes CASSGSPDTQYF.